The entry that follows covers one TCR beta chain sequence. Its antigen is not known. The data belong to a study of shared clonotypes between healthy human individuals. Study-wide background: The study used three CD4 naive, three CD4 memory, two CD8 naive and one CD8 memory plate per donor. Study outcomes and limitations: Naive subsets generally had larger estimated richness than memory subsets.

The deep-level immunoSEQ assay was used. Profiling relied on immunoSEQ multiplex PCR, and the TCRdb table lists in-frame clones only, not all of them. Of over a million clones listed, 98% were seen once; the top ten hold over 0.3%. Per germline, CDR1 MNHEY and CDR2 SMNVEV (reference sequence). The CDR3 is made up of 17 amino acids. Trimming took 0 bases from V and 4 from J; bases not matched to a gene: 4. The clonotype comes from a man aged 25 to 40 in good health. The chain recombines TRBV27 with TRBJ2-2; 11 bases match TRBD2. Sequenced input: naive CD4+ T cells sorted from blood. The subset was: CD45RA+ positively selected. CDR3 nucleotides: TGTGCCAGCAGTTTATCGGCTAGCGGGAGGCGCACCGGGGAGCTGTTTTTT. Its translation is CASSLSASGRRTGELFF.